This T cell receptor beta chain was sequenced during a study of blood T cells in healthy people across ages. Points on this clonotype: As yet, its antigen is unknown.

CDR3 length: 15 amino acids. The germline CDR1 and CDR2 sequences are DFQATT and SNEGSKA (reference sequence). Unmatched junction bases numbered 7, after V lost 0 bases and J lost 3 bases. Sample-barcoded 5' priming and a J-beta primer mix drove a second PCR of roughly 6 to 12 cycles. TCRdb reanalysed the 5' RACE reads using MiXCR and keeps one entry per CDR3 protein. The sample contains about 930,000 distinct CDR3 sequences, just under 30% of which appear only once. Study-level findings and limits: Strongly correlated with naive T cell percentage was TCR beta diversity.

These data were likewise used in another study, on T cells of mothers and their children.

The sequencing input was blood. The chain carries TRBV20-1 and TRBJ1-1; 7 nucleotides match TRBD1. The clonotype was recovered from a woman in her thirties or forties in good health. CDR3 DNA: TGCAGTGCTAGAGATTCGGGGACAGTACACACTGAAGCTTTCTTT. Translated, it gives CSARDSGTVHTEAFF.